What follows are 18 T cell receptor beta chains derived from one specimen sequenced in a study of vaccination effects on CD4 cells after COVID-19. Sequencing used immunoSEQ multiplex PCR; TCRdb keeps in-frame clones, though not all of them. Of approximately 31,000 clones in the sample, about 69% are singletons; the top ten hold 28%. Prior to sequencing, the ViraFEST assay stimulated PBMC with viral peptide pools, which expanded the antigen-specific CD4+ T cells. The authors isolated CD4+ T cells after around nine days of culture. It was between March and December 2020 that the person had a SARS-CoV-2 infection confirmed by PCR. Their antigens remain unidentified. The sample consisted of CD4+ T cells from PBMCs cultured with a peptide pool, taken before COVID-19 vaccination. These receptors all stem from a human donor who had a prior SARS-CoV-2 infection.

This clone was observed once. The chain uses TRBV9 and TRBJ2-2; tentatively, D is TRBD1 (6 bases). From germline, CDR1 is SGDLS and CDR2 YYNGEE. The CDR3 runs 16 residues. V lost 4 bases to trimming and J lost 2 bases, with 15 bases between them. CDR3 in DNA: TGTGCCAGCAGCCCCCCCGGGACAACTAACACCGGGGAGCTGTTTTTT. The encoded protein is CASSPPGTTNTGELFF. The variable domain in full, with the rest retrieved from reference TRBV9 and TRBJ2-2, is DSGVTQTPKHLITATGQRVTLRCSPRSGDLSVYWYQQSLDQGLQFLIQYYNGEERAKGNILERFSAQQFPDLHSELNLSSLELGDSALYFCASSPPGTTNTGELFFGEGSRLTVL.

This clone was found a few times. The chain combines TRBV6-4 with TRBJ1-4, with D unresolved. The CDR3 contains 15 residues. The V gene lost 6 bases and the J gene lost 6 bases, with 17 bases spanning the gap. Germline V gene lookup returns CDR1 MRHNA and CDR2 SNTAGT. CDR3 in DNA: TGTGCCAGCAGCCCCCCGATAGCGGGCGATGAAAAACTGTTTTTT. Protein sequence: CASSPPIAGDEKLFF.

The chain carries TRBV4-3 and TRBJ1-2, with D unclear. The CDR3 is 13 amino acids. V was pared by 6 bases and J by 7 bases, with 15 bases between. CDR1 is LGHNA and CDR2 is YSLEER in the germline V gene. CDR3 in amino acids: CASSHLVRSGYTF. CDR3 nucleotide sequence: TGCGCCAGCAGTCATCTAGTGCGCTCTGGCTACACCTTC.

The rearrangement uses TRBV6-2 or TRBV6-3 and TRBJ1-5, with D uncertain. This CDR3 is built from 13 residues. Germline V CDR1 and CDR2: MNHEY, SVGEGT. V was clipped by 5 bases and J by 5 bases, with 10 bases between them. The CDR3 here is CASSAGPDQPQHF. CDR3 DNA sequence: TGTGCCAGCAGTGCCGGGCCAGATCAGCCCCAGCATTTT.

The chain recombines TRBV7-2 with TRBJ2-1; TRBD2 is a possible D gene (5 bases). Germline V CDR1 and CDR2: SGHTA, FQGNSA. The CDR3 sequence is 14 residues long. The V and J ends lost 1 base and 8 bases respectively, with 12 bases between them. The CDR3 loop is CASSLGLAFDEQFF. CDR3 nucleotide sequence: TGTGCCAGCAGCTTAGGGCTAGCTTTCGATGAGCAGTTCTTC.

The chain links TRBV28 to TRBJ2-1; 8 bases agree with TRBD2. J lost 14 bases, V lost 7 bases, and 7 bases had no gene match. The V gene's germline CDR1 is MDHEN and CDR2 SYDVKM. The CDR3 is 11 amino acids. The CDR3 reads CASTQAGAEFF. CDR3 bases: TGTGCCAGCACCCAAGCGGGGGCTGAGTTCTTC.

The rearrangement links TRBV27 to TRBJ2-7, with 7 bases aligning to TRBD2. Trimming cost V 8 bases and J 6 bases; bases outside gene matches: 13. The V gene's germline CDR1 is MNHEY and CDR2 SMNVEV (reference sequence). The CDR3 is 14 residues long. The CDR3 reads CASRRAGDAPEQYF. Here the CDR3 DNA reads TGTGCCAGCCGACGGGCGGGGGATGCACCCGAGCAGTACTTC.

This clone was seen more than once but under ten times. The V call is TRBV27, the J call TRBJ2-6; maybe TRBD1 (5 bases). CDR1 and CDR2 from the germline V gene are MNHEY and SMNVEV (reference sequence). The germline V and J ends were trimmed by 3 bases and 1 base, with 16 bases remaining between them. The CDR3 is 18 residues long. The CDR3 is CASSFHKEQVSGANVLTF. For the CDR3, the DNA is TGTGCCAGCAGTTTTCACAAGGAACAGGTATCTGGGGCCAACGTCCTGACTTTC.

This chain joins TRBV27 and TRBJ1-2, with 11 nucleotides matching TRBD1. Germline V gene data show CDR1 as MNHEY and CDR2 as SMNVEV (reference sequence). V gave up 2 bases and J gave up 6 bases; unmatched junction bases: 8. This CDR3 is built from 16 residues. CDR3 sequence: CASSLIGQGAGDGYTF. CDR3 bases: TGTGCCAGCAGTTTAATAGGACAGGGGGCTGGGGATGGCTACACCTTC.

This clone was counted between two and nine times. The rearrangement links TRBV19 to TRBJ1-5, with TRBD1 as a possible D gene (5 bases). The germline V gene encodes CDR1 LNHDA and CDR2 SQIVND (reference sequence). This CDR3 comprises 14 residues. Between the trimmed V and J ends, which lost 4 bases and 5 bases, there was a span of 12 bases. The CDR3 DNA reads TGTGCCAGTAGTACGGACAAACACTATCAGCCCCAGCATTTT. It encodes CASSTDKHYQPQHF. The variable domain in full, with the rest retrieved from reference TRBV19 and TRBJ1-5, is DGGITQSPKYLFRKEGQNVTLSCEQNLNHDAMYWYRQDPGQGLRLIYYSQIVNDFQKGDIAEGYSVSREKKESFPLTVTSAQKNPTAFYLCASSTDKHYQPQHFGDGTRLSIL.

The table lists this clone with a few counts. V is TRBV19 and J is TRBJ1-4; TRBD1 is a possible D gene (5 bases). CDR1 and CDR2 from the germline V gene are LNHDA and SQIVND (reference sequence). This CDR3 has 13 residues. Trimming took 4 bases from V and 7 from J, leaving 10 bases between them. The CDR3, as DNA: TGTGCCAGTAGTAGGGGGTTTGGTGAAAAACTGTTTTTT. Encoded protein: CASSRGFGEKLFF.

The chain uses TRBV19 and TRBJ1-5, with 7 bases lining up with TRBD1. Losses at the gene ends were 4 bases for V and 4 bases for J; bases not matched to a gene: 7. This CDR3 has 15 residues. Germline V gene lookup returns CDR1 LNHDA and CDR2 SQIVND (reference sequence). The CDR3 DNA reads TGTGCCAGTAGTACGAGGGGACAGCCAAATCAGCCCCAGCATTTT. Translating it yields CASSTRGQPNQPQHF.

This clone was observed a few times. The V call is TRBV6-4, the J call TRBJ1-6; 10 bases are shared with TRBD1. Germline V gene lookup returns CDR1 MRHNA and CDR2 SNTAGT. The CDR3 contains 19 residues. Trimming removed 0 bases from V and 12 bases from J; junction bases left unmatched: 17. The CDR3 protein is CASSDSKKDRGNFGGPLHF. The DNA for the CDR3 is TGTGCCAGCAGTGACTCGAAAAAGGACAGGGGGAATTTTGGGGGACCCCTCCACTTT.

The chain combines TRBV5-5 with TRBJ2-7; TRBD1 matches 7 bases. The germline CDR1 and CDR2 sequences are SGHKS and YYEKEE (reference sequence). The CDR3 runs 15 residues. Trimming cost V 5 bases and J 5 bases; bases outside gene matches: 13. Written as DNA, the CDR3 is TGTGCCAGCAGTTGGGACAAGGACAGGCGAAACGAGCAGTACTTC. It is translated as CASSWDKDRRNEQYF.

The chain carries TRBV5-1 and TRBJ1-1; no clear D. Trimming left V 5 bases short and J 1 base short, with 9 bases between. The V gene's germline CDR1 is SGHRS and CDR2 YFSETQ. CDR3 length equals 13 residues. The CDR3 sequence: CASSEMGNTEAFF. The CDR3 DNA reads as TGCGCCAGCAGTGAAATGGGGAACACTGAAGCTTTCTTT.

The rearrangement links TRBV11-3 to TRBJ2-3; the D gene is possibly TRBD2 (6 bases). Germline CDR1 reads SGHNT; CDR2 reads YENEEA. Trimming removed 5 bases at V and 4 bases at J, with 13 bases between. The CDR3 runs 14 residues. The CDR3 reads CASSMTRDADTQYF. In DNA, the CDR3 is TGTGCCAGCAGCATGACTAGGGACGCAGATACGCAGTATTTT. Variable domain in full (rest from reference TRBV11-3 and TRBJ2-3): EAGVVQSPRYKIIEKKQPVAFWCNPISGHNTLYWYLQNLGQGPELLIRYENEEAVDDSQLPKDRFSAERLKGVDSTLKIQPAELGDSAVYLCASSMTRDADTQYFGPGTRLTVL.

V and J are TRBV24-1 and TRBJ1-2; D is unresolved. Germline values: CDR1 KGHDR, CDR2 SFDVKD. The V end lost 5 bases, the J end lost 6 bases, and 12 bases lay between the germline ends. The CDR3 runs to 13 residues. CDR3 sequence: CATSGSFMDGYTF. CDR3 nucleotide sequence: TGTGCCACCAGTGGCAGCTTTATGGATGGCTACACCTTC.

This clone was detected a few times. The chain is built from TRBV19 and TRBJ2-1; 12 bases match TRBD2. Germline V CDR1 and CDR2: LNHDA, SQIVND (reference sequence). CDR3 length: 17 residues. V shed 2 bases and J 10 bases; nucleotides not matched to a gene: 12. CDR3 loop: CASSITGTSGRVGEQFF. The CDR3 DNA is TGTGCCAGTAGTATAACCGGGACTAGCGGGCGGGTCGGGGAGCAGTTCTTC. The full variable domain, completed using reference TRBV19 and TRBJ2-1, is DGGITQSPKYLFRKEGQNVTLSCEQNLNHDAMYWYRQDPGQGLRLIYYSQIVNDFQKGDIAEGYSVSREKKESFPLTVTSAQKNPTAFYLCASSITGTSGRVGEQFFGPGTRLTVL.